The present T cell receptor (beta chain) was sequenced within a study of blood T cell repertoires in COVID-19. Only in-frame clones appear in the TCRdb table, and some are missing; sequencing was by immunoSEQ multiplex PCR. The repertoire holds 150,000 to 200,000 clones, with roughly 80% as singletons. Per the germline V gene, CDR1 is MNHEY and CDR2 is SMNVEV (reference sequence). The CDR3 has 14 residues. Trimming took 4 bases from V and 3 from J, leaving 12 bases between them. The sample consisted of peripheral blood. The TCR sequence derives from a woman aged 35 to 49 with COVID-19, enrolled during active disease. The chain couples TRBV27 to TRBJ1-1; D is uncertain. Written as DNA, the CDR3 is TGTGCCAGCAGTTCGGCAGGTATAGACACTGAAGCTTTCTTT. Translation gives CASSSAGIDTEAFF.